A single sample gave rise to the 32 T cell receptor beta chains below, sequenced in a study of cytomegalovirus exposure and HLA in healthy donors. Sequencing used immunoSEQ multiplex PCR; TCRdb keeps in-frame clones, though not all of them. The sample yields some 72,000 clones, about 95% seen once. Sample: PBMCs. These TCRs come from a man aged 18 to 29 in good health and CMV-seropositive.

The chain has TRBV2 and TRBJ1-2; 7 bases are shared with TRBD1. The CDR3 extends over 13 amino acids. Losses at the gene ends were 6 bases for V and 8 bases for J; bases not matched to a gene: 9. Looked up from germline, CDR1 is SNHLY and CDR2 is FYNNEI. CDR3 sequence: CASSPGTVLGYTF. CDR3 coding DNA: TGTGCCAGCAGCCCAGGGACAGTGCTGGGCTACACCTTC.

The V gene is TRBV20-1, the J gene TRBJ1-1; D possibly corresponds to TRBD1 (5 bases). This CDR3 comprises 10 residues. The V gene's germline CDR1 is DFQATT and CDR2 SNEGSKA (reference sequence). Trimming cost V 5 bases and J 8 bases, with 9 bases left between them. The CDR3 nucleotides are TGCAGTGCTGGGGGGACCGAAGCTTTCTTT. It yields the protein CSAGGTEAFF.

This clone ranks as medium-sized. The V and J genes are TRBV19 and TRBJ2-7; D gene unclear. Germline V gives CDR1 LNHDA, CDR2 SQIVND (reference sequence). The CDR3 covers 13 residues. The V gene lost 3 bases and the J gene lost 3 bases, with 9 bases spanning the gap. CDR3 loop: CASSISGNYEQYF. The DNA for the CDR3 is TGTGCCAGTAGTATCTCGGGTAACTACGAGCAGTACTTC.

J is TRBJ2-7 and V is TRBV19, with D perhaps matching TRBD1 (6 bases). Germline V gives CDR1 LNHDA, CDR2 SQIVND (reference sequence). This CDR3 is 17 amino acids long. Trimming took off 3 bases at V and 5 bases at J, with 23 bases between the two ends. DNA of the CDR3: TGTGCCAGTAGTATCGAGGTCTGGGGGACAAAGCCCCACGAGCAGTACTTC. Translation gives CASSIEVWGTKPHEQYF.

The chain recombines TRBV7-9 with TRBJ2-7; 7 nucleotides line up with TRBD2. This CDR3 contains 13 residues. After removal of 7 bases from V and 0 bases from J, the junction contained 3 bases not matched to a gene. The germline gives CDR1 SEHNR, CDR2 FQNEAQ (reference sequence). The CDR3 bases are TGTGCCAGCACGGCTAGCGGCTCCTACGAGCAGTACTTC. It encodes CASTASGSYEQYF.

The V call is TRBV6-1, the J call TRBJ2-3; D remains unclear. Trimming cost V 3 bases and J 6 bases, with 10 bases left between them. This CDR3 spans 13 amino acids. Germline loops: CDR1 MNHNS, CDR2 SASEGT. The CDR3 loop reads CASSESEQDTQYF. CDR3 nucleotides: TGTGCCAGCAGTGAGAGCGAGCAGGATACGCAGTATTTT.

J is TRBJ2-3 and V is TRBV14; 9 bases fit TRBD2. Germline trimming cut 2 bases from V and 3 bases from J; bases unmatched to any gene: 6. Germline V gene sequence: CDR1 SGHDN, CDR2 FVKESK. CDR3 length equals 16 residues. In DNA, the CDR3 is TGTGCCAGCAGCCAATCGGGCGGGAGGGTGACAGATACGCAGTATTTT. It is translated as CASSQSGGRVTDTQYF.

The rearrangement links TRBV14 to TRBJ1-3, with no clear D. V dropped 4 bases and J dropped 0 bases, with 10 bases sitting between them. Germline V CDR1 and CDR2: SGHDN, FVKESK. The length of the CDR3 is 15 residues. CDR3 sequence (DNA): TGTGCCAGCAGCCGTCTGAGAGACTCTGGAAACACCATATATTTT. Its protein product is CASSRLRDSGNTIYF.

The CDR3 protein is CASSYPGQDYGYTF. CDR3 sequence (DNA): TGTGCCAGCAGTTACCCGGGACAGGACTATGGCTACACCTTC. The genes are TRBV6-5 and TRBJ1-2; 8 bases map to TRBD1. The germline V gene encodes CDR1 MNHEY and CDR2 SVGAGI. After removal of 2 bases from V and 3 bases from J, the junction contained 2 bases not matched to a gene. There are 14 residues in the CDR3.

The rearrangement links TRBV30 to TRBJ2-1, with 8 positions matching TRBD2. Germline V lookup: CDR1 GTSNPN, CDR2 SVGIG (reference sequence). V trimming: 5 bases; J trimming: 0 bases; junction bases outside the gene matches: 6. The CDR3 has 15 amino acids. CDR3 nucleotides: TGTGCCTGGCAAACCGGGACTAGCTCCTACAATGAGCAGTTCTTC. This gives the protein CAWQTGTSSYNEQFF.

The V gene is TRBV9, the J gene TRBJ2-3, with 13 bases aligning to TRBD2. V lost 4 bases, J lost 8 bases, and 10 bases stayed unmatched. CDR1 and CDR2 (germline): SGDLS, YYNGEE. This CDR3 region has 16 residues. CDR3 loop: CASSTRTSGSMATQYF. The CDR3 DNA sequence: TGTGCCAGCAGCACCCGGACTAGCGGGAGTATGGCTACGCAGTATTTT.

CDR3 region: CASAPGQAYGYTF. In nucleotides, the CDR3 is TGTGCCAGTGCTCCGGGACAGGCCTATGGCTACACCTTC. The rearrangement joins TRBV6-1 to TRBJ1-2, with 8 nucleotides matching TRBD1. The germline V gene encodes CDR1 MNHNS and CDR2 SASEGT. CDR3 size: 13 residues. The ends lost 9 bases at V and 4 bases at J; junction bases unmatched: 7.

This chain joins TRBV4-1 and TRBJ1-5, with 7 bases that match TRBD1. The CDR3 has 16 residues. The ends lost 6 bases at V and 3 bases at J; junction bases unmatched: 11. CDR1 is MGHRA and CDR2 is YSYEKL in the germline V gene. CDR3: CASRDAAQGTNQPQHF. DNA of the CDR3: TGCGCCAGCAGGGACGCAGCACAGGGGACCAATCAGCCCCAGCATTTT.

V and J are TRBV6-5 and TRBJ1-1, with D unresolved. The length of the CDR3 is 12 residues. V dropped 5 bases and J dropped 8 bases, with 12 bases sitting between them. The germline CDR1 and CDR2 sequences are MNHEY and SVGAGI. Written as DNA, the CDR3 is TGTGCCAGCAGTCCCGGATCGGGGGAAGCTTTCTTT. It specifies CASSPGSGEAFF.

This sequence joins TRBV7-9 and TRBJ1-1, with D maybe TRBD1 (5 bases). The CDR3 is 18 amino acids. Trimming cost V 2 bases and J 3 bases, with 22 bases left between them. CDR1 is SEHNR and CDR2 is FQNEAQ in the germline V gene (reference sequence). Written as DNA, the CDR3 is TGTGCCAGCAGCTTATCATTAGCAGACACGATAGGGGACACTGAAGCTTTCTTT. Translated, it gives CASSLSLADTIGDTEAFF.

This chain connects TRBV29-1 to TRBJ2-7, with 7 bases fitting TRBD2. The CDR3 is 15 residues long. CDR1 is SQVTM, CDR2 ANQGSEA, per germline. The V and J ends lost 3 bases and 0 bases, in that order; junction bases with no gene match: 8. As DNA, the CDR3 is TGCAGCGTTGAGTCGGGGGGTGACTCCTCCTACGAGCAGTACTTC. Encoded protein: CSVESGGDSSYEQYF.

Points on this clone: One end of the junction fails to match germline, which may point to a read error. The genes are TRBV10-3 and TRBJ2-3; 9 bases are a match to TRBD1. The germline CDR1 and CDR2 sequences are ENHRY and SYGVKD. This CDR3 region has 15 residues. The CDR3 bases are TGTGCCATCGGTGACTGGGACAGGGGCACAGATACGCAGTATTTT. Translation: CAIGDWDRGTDTQYF.

This rearrangement joins TRBV7-2 to TRBJ1-5; 8 bases agree with TRBD1. V was pared by 3 bases and J by 6 bases, with 4 bases of the junction left unmatched. Germline CDR1 is SGHTA and CDR2 is FQGNSA. CDR3 length equals 14 residues. CDR3 sequence: CASSLGQEGQPQHF. The DNA of the CDR3 is TGTGCCAGCAGCTTGGGACAGGAAGGTCAGCCCCAGCATTTT.

The rearrangement uses TRBV9 and TRBJ1-4; D gene unclear. V was trimmed by 4 bases and J by 4 bases, leaving 14 bases between them. This CDR3 spans 15 amino acids. The germline CDR1 and CDR2 sequences are SGDLS and YYNGEE. CDR3 DNA sequence: TGTGCCAGCAGCTCTCAGGTGGGGAGTAATGAAAAACTGTTTTTT. This codes for CASSSQVGSNEKLFF.

The V and J genes are TRBV7-9 and TRBJ2-7; weak D call: TRBD2 (5 bases). In germline, CDR1 is SEHNR, CDR2 FQNEAQ (reference sequence). V shed 5 bases and J shed 7 bases, with 15 bases lying between them. The CDR3 consists of 13 residues. The CDR3 DNA reads as TGTGCCAGCAGCCCTATGACGGGAAGGGAGCAGTACTTC. This codes for CASSPMTGREQYF.

The chain has TRBV2 and TRBJ2-1, with a weak D call TRBD2 (7 bases). Trimming took off 6 bases at V and 0 bases at J, with 12 bases between the two ends. The CDR3 extends over 15 amino acids. The germline V gene encodes CDR1 SNHLY and CDR2 FYNNEI. This chain's CDR3 is CASRAGASSYNEQFF. The CDR3 DNA sequence: TGTGCCAGCAGGGCGGGGGCTAGCTCCTACAATGAGCAGTTCTTC.

V is TRBV5-1 and J is TRBJ2-7; 12 positions agree with TRBD2. From germline, CDR1 is SGHRS and CDR2 YFSETQ. The V segment lost 3 bases and the J segment 3 bases; nucleotides outside the gene matches: 4. The CDR3 runs to 15 residues. CDR3 DNA sequence: TGCGCCAGCAGCTGGACTAGCGGGAAGAACTACGAGCAGTACTTC. This encodes CASSWTSGKNYEQYF.

The J gene is TRBJ2-5, the V gene TRBV9; 10 bases align to TRBD2. Germline values: CDR1 SGDLS, CDR2 YYNGEE. V lost 0 bases, J lost 4 bases, and 12 bases stayed unmatched. The CDR3 covers 18 residues. The CDR3 spells CASSVEEAGGPVGETQYF. The CDR3 DNA is TGTGCCAGCAGCGTAGAAGAAGCGGGAGGGCCGGTGGGAGAGACCCAGTACTTC.

The chain has TRBV4-2 and TRBJ1-1; D gene unclear. V was trimmed by 8 bases and J by 0 bases, leaving 10 bases between them. Germline loops: CDR1 LGHNA, CDR2 YNFKEQ. The CDR3 extends over 13 amino acids. The CDR3 DNA reads TGTGCCAGCGGCCGACATCTGAACACTGAAGCTTTCTTT. This codes for CASGRHLNTEAFF.

The gene calls are TRBV29-1 and TRBJ2-7; D may be TRBD1 (6 bases). Germline-derived CDR1 and CDR2 are SQVTM and ANQGSEA. The CDR3 is made up of 14 amino acids. The V end lost 2 bases, the J end lost 0 bases, and 11 bases lay between the germline ends. The CDR3 loop reads CSVELGATSYEQYF. In DNA form, the CDR3 reads TGCAGCGTTGAACTGGGGGCTACCTCCTACGAGCAGTACTTC.

This clone was detected once. Here the CDR3 reads CASSDRDRLQETQYF. The CDR3 DNA reads as TGTGCCAGCAGTGATAGGGACAGGCTCCAAGAGACCCAGTACTTC. The chain links TRBV6-1 to TRBJ2-5; 8 bases map to TRBD1. The CDR3 totals 15 residues. V dropped 3 bases and J dropped 1; count of bases not matched to a gene: 4. Germline values: CDR1 MNHNS, CDR2 SASEGT.

The chain uses TRBV28 and TRBJ1-3; D ambiguous. Trimming removed 6 bases at V and 0 bases at J, with 15 bases between. The germline V gene has CDR1 MDHEN and CDR2 SYDVKM. CDR3 length: 16 amino acids. CDR3 sequence (DNA): TGTGCCAGCAGCCCGGGTTATGCGGTCTCTGGAAACACCATATATTTT. This encodes CASSPGYAVSGNTIYF. Complete variable domain (other parts from reference TRBV28 and TRBJ1-3): DVKVTQSSRYLVKRTGEKVFLECVQDMDHENMFWYRQDPGLGLRLIYFSYDVKMKEKGDIPEGYSVSREKKERFSLILESASTNQTSMYLCASSPGYAVSGNTIYFGEGSWLTVV.

For the CDR3, the DNA is TGTGCCAGCAGTGAATATTTTAATCCGGAGAGGGACTATGGCTACACCTTC. Translated: CASSEYFNPERDYGYTF. This chain connects TRBV25-1 to TRBJ1-2; D gene uncertain. This CDR3 has 17 residues. Germline CDR1 and CDR2: MGHDK and SYGVNS. V shed 0 bases and J shed 3 bases, with 17 bases lying between them.

The chain carries TRBV7-2 and TRBJ1-5; TRBD1 aligns across 7 bases. Germline V CDR1 and CDR2: SGHTA, FQGNSA. The CDR3 loop spans 15 amino acids. With 4 bases clipped from V and 5 bases from J, the junction kept 8 bases outside the gene matches. DNA of the CDR3: TGTGCCAGCAGCTCCCGGGACAGAGACGATCAGCCCCAGCATTTT. This sequence encodes CASSSRDRDDQPQHF.

V usage is TRBV5-6 and J usage is TRBJ2-2; TRBD2 is a possible D gene (6 bases). Trimming took off 3 bases at V and 1 base at J, with 10 bases between the two ends. The germline gives CDR1 SGHDT, CDR2 YYEEEE. This CDR3 contains 15 residues. Written as DNA, the CDR3 is TGTGCCAGCAGCTCCCTGACTAGGAACACCGGGGAGCTGTTTTTT. This sequence encodes CASSSLTRNTGELFF.

The CDR3 sequence is CASSYPSSGEGEQYF. CDR3 coding DNA: TGTGCCAGCAGTTATCCTTCTTCGGGAGAGGGGGAGCAGTACTTC. The V call is TRBV6-6, the J call TRBJ2-7, with a weak D call TRBD2 (6 bases). V gave up 3 bases and J gave up 7 bases, with 19 bases separating them. CDR1 and CDR2 (germline): MNHNY, SVGAGI (reference sequence). CDR3 length equals 15 residues.

The V and J genes are TRBV5-5 and TRBJ2-1, with D maybe TRBD2 (5 bases). V lost 4 bases and J lost 3, with 11 bases in between. The germline V gene has CDR1 SGHKS and CDR2 YYEKEE (reference sequence). The CDR3 totals 14 residues. The CDR3 bases are TGTGCCAGCAGCCCAAGCGGATACTACAATGAGCAGTTCTTC. Translated: CASSPSGYYNEQFF.